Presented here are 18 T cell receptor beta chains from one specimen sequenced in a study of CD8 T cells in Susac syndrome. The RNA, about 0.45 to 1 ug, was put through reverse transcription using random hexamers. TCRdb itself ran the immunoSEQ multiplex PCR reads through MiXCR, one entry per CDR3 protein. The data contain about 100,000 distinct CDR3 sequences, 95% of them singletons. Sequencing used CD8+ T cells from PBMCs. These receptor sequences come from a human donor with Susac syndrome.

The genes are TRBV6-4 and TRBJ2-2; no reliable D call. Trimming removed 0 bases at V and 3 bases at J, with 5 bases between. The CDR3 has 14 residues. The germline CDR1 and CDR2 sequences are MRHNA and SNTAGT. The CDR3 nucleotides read TGTGCCAGCAGTGACTCTCAGGACACCGGGGAGCTGTTTTTT. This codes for CASSDSQDTGELFF.

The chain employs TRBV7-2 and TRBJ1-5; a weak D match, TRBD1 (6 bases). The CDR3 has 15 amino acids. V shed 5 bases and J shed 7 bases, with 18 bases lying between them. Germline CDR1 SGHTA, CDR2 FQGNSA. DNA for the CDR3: TGTGCCAGCAGCCTAAGCTTGGGGGCACAACAGCCCCAGCATTTT. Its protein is CASSLSLGAQQPQHF. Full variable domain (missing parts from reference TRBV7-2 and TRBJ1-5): GAGVSQSPSNKVTEKGKDVELRCDPISGHTALYWYRQSLGQGLEFLIYFQGNSAPDKSGLPSDRFSAERTGGSVSTLTIQRTQQEDSAVYLCASSLSLGAQQPQHFGDGTRLSIL.

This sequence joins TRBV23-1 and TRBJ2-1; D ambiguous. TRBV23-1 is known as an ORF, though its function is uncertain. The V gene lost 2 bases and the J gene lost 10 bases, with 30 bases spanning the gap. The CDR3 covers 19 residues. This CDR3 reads CASSQRAATMSSSKGEQFF. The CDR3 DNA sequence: TGCGCCAGCAGTCAAAGGGCAGCCACAATGAGCAGTTCTAAGGGAGAGCAGTTCTTC.

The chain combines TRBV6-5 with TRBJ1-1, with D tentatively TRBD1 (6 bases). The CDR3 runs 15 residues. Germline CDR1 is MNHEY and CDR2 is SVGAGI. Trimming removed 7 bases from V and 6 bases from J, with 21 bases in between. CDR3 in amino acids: CASTSRLASGAEAFF. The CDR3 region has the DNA TGTGCCAGCACCTCACGGTTGGCATCAGGGGCTGAAGCTTTCTTT.

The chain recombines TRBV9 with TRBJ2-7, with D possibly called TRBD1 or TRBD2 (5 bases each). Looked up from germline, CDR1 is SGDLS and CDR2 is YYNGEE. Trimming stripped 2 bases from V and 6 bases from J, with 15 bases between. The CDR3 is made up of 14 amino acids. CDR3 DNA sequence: TGTGCCAGCAGCGTCTCCTTAGAGGGGTTCGAGCAGTACTTC. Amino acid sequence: CASSVSLEGFEQYF.

The CDR3 DNA reads TGTGCCAGCAGCCAAGAGCCCGACTTTGAAGCTTTCTTT. Translation: CASSQEPDFEAFF. The chain recombines TRBV3-1 with TRBJ1-1, with no clear D. This CDR3 region has 13 residues. Trimming left V 0 bases short and J 7 bases short, with 9 bases between. Looked up from germline, CDR1 is LGHDT and CDR2 is YNNKEL (reference sequence).

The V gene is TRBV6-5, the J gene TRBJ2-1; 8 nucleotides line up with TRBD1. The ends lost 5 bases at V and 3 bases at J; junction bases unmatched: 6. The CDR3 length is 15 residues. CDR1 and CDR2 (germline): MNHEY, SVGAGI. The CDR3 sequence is CASSQGAEGYNEQFF. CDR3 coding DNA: TGTGCCAGCAGTCAGGGGGCAGAAGGCTACAATGAGCAGTTCTTC.

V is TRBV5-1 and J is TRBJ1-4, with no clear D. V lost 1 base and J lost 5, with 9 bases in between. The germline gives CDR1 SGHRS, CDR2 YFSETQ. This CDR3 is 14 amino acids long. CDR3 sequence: CASSLRTVNEKLFF. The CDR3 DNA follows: TGCGCCAGCAGCTTGAGGACGGTGAATGAAAAACTGTTTTTT.

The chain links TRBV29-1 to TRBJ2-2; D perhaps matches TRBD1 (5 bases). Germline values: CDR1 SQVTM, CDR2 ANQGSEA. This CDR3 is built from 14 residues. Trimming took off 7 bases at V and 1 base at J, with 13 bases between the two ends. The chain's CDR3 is CSAQWGGNTGELFF. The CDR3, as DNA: TGCAGCGCCCAATGGGGCGGGAACACCGGGGAGCTGTTTTTT.

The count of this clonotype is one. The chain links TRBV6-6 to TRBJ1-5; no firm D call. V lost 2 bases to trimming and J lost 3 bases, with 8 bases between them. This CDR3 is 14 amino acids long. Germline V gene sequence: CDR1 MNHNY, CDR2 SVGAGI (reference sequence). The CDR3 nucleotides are TGTGCCAGCAGTTACGGCGGAATCAATCAGCCCCAGCATTTT. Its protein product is CASSYGGINQPQHF.

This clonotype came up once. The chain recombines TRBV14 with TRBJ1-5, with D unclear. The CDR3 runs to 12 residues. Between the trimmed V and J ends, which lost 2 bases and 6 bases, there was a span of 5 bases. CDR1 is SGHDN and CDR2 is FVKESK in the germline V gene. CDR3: CASSQPGQPQHF. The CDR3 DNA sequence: TGTGCCAGCAGCCAACCGGGTCAGCCCCAGCATTTT.

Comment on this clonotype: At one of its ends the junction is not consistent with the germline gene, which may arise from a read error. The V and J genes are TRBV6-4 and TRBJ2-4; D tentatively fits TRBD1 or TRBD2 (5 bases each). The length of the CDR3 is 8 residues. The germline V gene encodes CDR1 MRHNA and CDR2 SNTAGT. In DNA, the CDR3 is TGTGCCAGCAGTGACGGGACCTTC. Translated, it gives CASSDGTF.

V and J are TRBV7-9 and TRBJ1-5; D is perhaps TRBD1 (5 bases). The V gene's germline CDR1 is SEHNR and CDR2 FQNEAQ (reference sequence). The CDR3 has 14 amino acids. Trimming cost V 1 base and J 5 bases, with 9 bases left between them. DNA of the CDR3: TGTGCCAGCAGCTTAGGCAGGGTCGATCAGCCCCAGCATTTT. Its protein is CASSLGRVDQPQHF. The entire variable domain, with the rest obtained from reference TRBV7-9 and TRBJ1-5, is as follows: DTGVSQNPRHKITKRGQNVTFRCDPISEHNRLYWYRQTLGQGPEFLTYFQNEAQLEKSRLLSDRFSAERPKGSFSTLEIQRTEQGDSAMYLCASSLGRVDQPQHFGDGTRLSIL.

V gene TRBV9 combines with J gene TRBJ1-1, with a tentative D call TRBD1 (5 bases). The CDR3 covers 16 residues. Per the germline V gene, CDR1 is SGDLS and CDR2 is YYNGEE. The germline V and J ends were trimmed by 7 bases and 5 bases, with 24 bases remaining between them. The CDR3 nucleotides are TGTGCCAGCCCGAGGGGCGGCGAAACCCCCCAGACTGAAGCTTTCTTT. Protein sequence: CASPRGGETPQTEAFF.

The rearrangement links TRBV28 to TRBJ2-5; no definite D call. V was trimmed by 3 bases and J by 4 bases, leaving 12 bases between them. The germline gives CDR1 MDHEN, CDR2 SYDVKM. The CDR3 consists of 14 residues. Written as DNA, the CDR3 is TGTGCCAGCAGTTTCTCCTTAGGTCCAGAGACCCAGTACTTC. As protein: CASSFSLGPETQYF.

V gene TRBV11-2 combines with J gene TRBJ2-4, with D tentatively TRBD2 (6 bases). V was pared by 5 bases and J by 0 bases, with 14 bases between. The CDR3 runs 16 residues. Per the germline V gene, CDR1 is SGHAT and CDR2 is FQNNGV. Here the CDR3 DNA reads TGTGCCAGCAGCCCACGGGACTCCGTAGCCAAAAACATTCAGTACTTC. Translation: CASSPRDSVAKNIQYF. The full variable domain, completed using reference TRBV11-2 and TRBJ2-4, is EAGVAQSPRYKIIEKRQSVAFWCNPISGHATLYWYQQILGQGPKLLIQFQNNGVVDDSQLPKDRFSAERLKGVDSTLKIQPAKLEDSAVYLCASSPRDSVAKNIQYFGAGTRLSVL.

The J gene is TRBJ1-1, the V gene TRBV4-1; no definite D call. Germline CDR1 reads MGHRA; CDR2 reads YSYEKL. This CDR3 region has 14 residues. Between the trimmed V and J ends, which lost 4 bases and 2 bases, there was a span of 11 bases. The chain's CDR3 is CASSPLDTNTEAFF. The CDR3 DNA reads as TGCGCCAGCAGCCCTCTTGACACAAACACTGAAGCTTTCTTT.

The CDR3 DNA reads as TGTGCCAGCAGCCAAACTGGGGCGGATACGCAGTATTTT. It translates to CASSQTGADTQYF. The chain uses TRBV27 and TRBJ2-3; the D gene is possibly TRBD1 (5 bases). V gave up 6 bases and J gave up 6 bases, with 13 bases separating them. CDR1 is MNHEY, CDR2 SMNVEV, per germline (reference sequence). The CDR3 totals 13 residues.